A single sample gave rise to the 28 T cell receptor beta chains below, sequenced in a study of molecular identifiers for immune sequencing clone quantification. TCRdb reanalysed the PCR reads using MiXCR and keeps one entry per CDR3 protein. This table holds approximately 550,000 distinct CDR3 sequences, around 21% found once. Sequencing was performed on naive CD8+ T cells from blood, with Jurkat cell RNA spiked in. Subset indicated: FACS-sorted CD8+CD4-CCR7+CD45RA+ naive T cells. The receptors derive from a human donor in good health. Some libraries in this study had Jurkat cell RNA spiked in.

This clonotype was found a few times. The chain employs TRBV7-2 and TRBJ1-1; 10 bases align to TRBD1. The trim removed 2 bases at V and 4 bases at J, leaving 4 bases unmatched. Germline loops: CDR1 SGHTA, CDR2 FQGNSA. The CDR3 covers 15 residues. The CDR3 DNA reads TGTGCCAGCAGCTTACCGGACAGGGGGTTCACTGAAGCTTTCTTT. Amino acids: CASSLPDRGFTEAFF. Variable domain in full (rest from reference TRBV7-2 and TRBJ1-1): GAGVSQSPSNKVTEKGKDVELRCDPISGHTALYWYRQSLGQGLEFLIYFQGNSAPDKSGLPSDRFSAERTGGSVSTLTIQRTQQEDSAVYLCASSLPDRGFTEAFFGQGTRLTVV.

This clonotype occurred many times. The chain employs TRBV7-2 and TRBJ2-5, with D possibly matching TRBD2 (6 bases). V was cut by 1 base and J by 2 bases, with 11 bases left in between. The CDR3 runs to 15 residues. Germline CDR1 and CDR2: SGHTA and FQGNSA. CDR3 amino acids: CASSLVTGVQETQYF. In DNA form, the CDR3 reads TGTGCCAGCAGCTTAGTTACGGGAGTACAAGAGACCCAGTACTTC. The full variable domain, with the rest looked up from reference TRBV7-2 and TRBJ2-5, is GAGVSQSPSNKVTEKGKDVELRCDPISGHTALYWYRQSLGQGLEFLIYFQGNSAPDKSGLPSDRFSAERTGGSVSTLTIQRTQQEDSAVYLCASSLVTGVQETQYFGPGTRLLVL.

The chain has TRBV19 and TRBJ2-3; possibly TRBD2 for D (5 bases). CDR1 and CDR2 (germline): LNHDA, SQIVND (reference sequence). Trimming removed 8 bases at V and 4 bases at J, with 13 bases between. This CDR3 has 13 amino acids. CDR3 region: CASVSKRADTQYF. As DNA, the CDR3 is TGTGCCAGTGTTAGCAAGAGGGCAGATACGCAGTATTTT.

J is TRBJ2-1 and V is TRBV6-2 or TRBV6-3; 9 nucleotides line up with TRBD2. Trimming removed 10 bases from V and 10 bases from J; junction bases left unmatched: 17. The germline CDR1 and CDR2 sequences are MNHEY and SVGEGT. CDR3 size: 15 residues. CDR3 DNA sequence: TGTGCCATCCGACTTGCGGGGGGGCCTAACGGGGAGCAGTTCTTC. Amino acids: CAIRLAGGPNGEQFF.

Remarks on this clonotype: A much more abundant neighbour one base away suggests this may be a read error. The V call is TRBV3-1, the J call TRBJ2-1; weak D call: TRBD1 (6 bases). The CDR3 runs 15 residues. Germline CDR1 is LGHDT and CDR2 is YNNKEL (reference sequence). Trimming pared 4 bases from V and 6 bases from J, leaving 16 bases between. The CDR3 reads CASSLGQLESNEQFF. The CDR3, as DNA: TGTGCCAGCAGCCTTGGACAGCTTGAATCCAATGAGCAGTTCTTC.

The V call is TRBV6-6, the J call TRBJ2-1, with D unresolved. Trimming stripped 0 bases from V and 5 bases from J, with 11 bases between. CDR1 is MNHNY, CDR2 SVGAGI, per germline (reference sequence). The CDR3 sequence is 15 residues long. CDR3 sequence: CASSYSLAPNNEQFF. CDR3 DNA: TGTGCCAGCAGTTACTCGCTGGCGCCCAACAATGAGCAGTTCTTC.

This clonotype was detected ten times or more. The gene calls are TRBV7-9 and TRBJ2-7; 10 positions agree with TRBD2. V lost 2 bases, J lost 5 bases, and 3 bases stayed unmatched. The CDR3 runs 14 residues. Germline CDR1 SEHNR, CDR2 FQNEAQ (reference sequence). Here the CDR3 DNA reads TGTGCCAGCAGCTTACTAGCGGGAGTGAACGAGCAGTACTTC. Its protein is CASSLLAGVNEQYF.

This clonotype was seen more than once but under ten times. CDR3 sequence reads: CASSLTGDLFYGYTF. The CDR3 DNA is TGTGCCAGCAGTTTGACAGGGGACCTTTTCTATGGCTACACCTTC. The V gene is TRBV6-5, the J gene TRBJ1-2; 8 nucleotides align to TRBD1. Germline V gene lookup returns CDR1 MNHEY and CDR2 SVGAGI. Unmatched junction bases numbered 8, after V lost 4 bases and J lost 4 bases. CDR3 length: 15 amino acids.

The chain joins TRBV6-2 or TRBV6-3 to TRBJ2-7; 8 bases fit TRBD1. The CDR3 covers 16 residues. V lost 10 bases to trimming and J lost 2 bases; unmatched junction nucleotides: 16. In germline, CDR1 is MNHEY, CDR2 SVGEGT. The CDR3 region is CATTGSSGQDPYEQYF. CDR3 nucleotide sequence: TGTGCCACCACAGGGTCCTCGGGACAGGACCCCTACGAGCAGTACTTC.

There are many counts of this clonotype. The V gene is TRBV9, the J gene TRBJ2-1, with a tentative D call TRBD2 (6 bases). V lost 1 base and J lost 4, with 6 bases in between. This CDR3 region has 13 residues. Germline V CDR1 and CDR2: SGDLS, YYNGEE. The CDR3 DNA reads TGTGCCAGCAGCGTAAGCGGGTACAATGAGCAGTTCTTC. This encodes CASSVSGYNEQFF. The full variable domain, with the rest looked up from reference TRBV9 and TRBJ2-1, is DSGVTQTPKHLITATGQRVTLRCSPRSGDLSVYWYQQSLDQGLQFLIQYYNGEERAKGNILERFSAQQFPDLHSELNLSSLELGDSALYFCASSVSGYNEQFFGPGTRLTVL.

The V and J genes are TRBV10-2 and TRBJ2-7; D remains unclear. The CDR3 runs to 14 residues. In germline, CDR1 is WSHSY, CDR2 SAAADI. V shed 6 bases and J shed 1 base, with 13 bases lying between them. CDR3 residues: CASSVSVRSYEQYF. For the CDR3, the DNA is TGCGCCAGCAGCGTATCTGTAAGGTCCTACGAGCAGTACTTC.

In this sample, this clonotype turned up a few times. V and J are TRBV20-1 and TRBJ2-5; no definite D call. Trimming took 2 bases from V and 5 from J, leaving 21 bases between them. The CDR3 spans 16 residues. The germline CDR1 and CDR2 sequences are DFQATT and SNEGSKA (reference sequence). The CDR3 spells CSARRLALDPRETQYF. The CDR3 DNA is TGCAGTGCTAGAAGGTTGGCGCTAGACCCCCGGGAGACCCAGTACTTC.

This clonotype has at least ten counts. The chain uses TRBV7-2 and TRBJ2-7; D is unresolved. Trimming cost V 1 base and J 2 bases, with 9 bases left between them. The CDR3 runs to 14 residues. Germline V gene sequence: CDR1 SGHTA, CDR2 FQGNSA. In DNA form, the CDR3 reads TGTGCCAGCAGCTTAGGAGTAGCTCCCTACGAGCAGTACTTC. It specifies CASSLGVAPYEQYF. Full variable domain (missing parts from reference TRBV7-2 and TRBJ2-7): GAGVSQSPSNKVTEKGKDVELRCDPISGHTALYWYRQSLGQGLEFLIYFQGNSAPDKSGLPSDRFSAERTGGSVSTLTIQRTQQEDSAVYLCASSLGVAPYEQYFGPGTRLTVT.

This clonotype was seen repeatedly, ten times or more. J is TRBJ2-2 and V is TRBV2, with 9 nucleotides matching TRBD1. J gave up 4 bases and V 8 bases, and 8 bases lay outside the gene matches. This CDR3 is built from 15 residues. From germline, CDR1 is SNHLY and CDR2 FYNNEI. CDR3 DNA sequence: TGTGCCAGCGCCGAGGACAGGGGTGCCACCGGGGAGCTGTTTTTT. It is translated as CASAEDRGATGELFF.

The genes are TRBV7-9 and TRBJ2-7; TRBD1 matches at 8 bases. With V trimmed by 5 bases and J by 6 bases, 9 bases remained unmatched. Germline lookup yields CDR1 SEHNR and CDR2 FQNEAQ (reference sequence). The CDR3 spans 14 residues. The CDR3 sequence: CASSLRDRPLEQYF. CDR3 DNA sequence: TGTGCCAGCAGCCTCCGGGACAGGCCTCTCGAGCAGTACTTC. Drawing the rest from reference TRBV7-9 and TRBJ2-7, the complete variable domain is DTGVSQNPRHKITKRGQNVTFRCDPISEHNRLYWYRQTLGQGPEFLTYFQNEAQLEKSRLLSDRFSAERPKGSFSTLEIQRTEQGDSAMYLCASSLRDRPLEQYFGPGTRLTVT.

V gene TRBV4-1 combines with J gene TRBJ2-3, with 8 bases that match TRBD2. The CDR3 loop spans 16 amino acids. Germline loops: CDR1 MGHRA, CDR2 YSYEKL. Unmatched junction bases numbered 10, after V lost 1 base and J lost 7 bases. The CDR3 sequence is CASSQGVRGGENTQYF. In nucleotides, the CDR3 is TGCGCCAGCAGCCAAGGAGTACGGGGGGGCGAAAATACGCAGTATTTT.

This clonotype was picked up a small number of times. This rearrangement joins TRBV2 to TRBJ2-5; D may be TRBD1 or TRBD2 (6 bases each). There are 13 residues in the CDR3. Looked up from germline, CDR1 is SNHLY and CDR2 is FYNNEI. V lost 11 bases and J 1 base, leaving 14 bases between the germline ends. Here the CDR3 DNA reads TGTGCCCGAGGGGGGTTGCTCCAAGAGACCCAGTACTTC. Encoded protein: CARGGLLQETQYF. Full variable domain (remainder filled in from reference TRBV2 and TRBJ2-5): EPEVTQTPSHQVTQMGQEVILRCVPISNHLYFYWYRQILGQKVEFLVSFYNNEISEKSEIFDDQFSVERPDGSNFTLKIRSTKLEDSAMYFCARGGLLQETQYFGPGTRLLVL.

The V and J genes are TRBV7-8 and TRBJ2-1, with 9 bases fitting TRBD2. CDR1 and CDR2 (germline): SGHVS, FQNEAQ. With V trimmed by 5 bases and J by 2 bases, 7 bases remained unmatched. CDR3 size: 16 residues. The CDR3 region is CASSKESGGTYNEQFF. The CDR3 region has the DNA TGTGCCAGCAGCAAAGAAAGCGGGGGGACCTACAATGAGCAGTTCTTC.

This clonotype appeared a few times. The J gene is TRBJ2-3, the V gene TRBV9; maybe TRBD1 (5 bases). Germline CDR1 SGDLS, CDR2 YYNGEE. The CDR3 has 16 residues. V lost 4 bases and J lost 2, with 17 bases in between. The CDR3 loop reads CASSIGVLPSTDTQYF. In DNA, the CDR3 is TGTGCCAGCAGCATAGGGGTCCTCCCTTCCACAGATACGCAGTATTTT.

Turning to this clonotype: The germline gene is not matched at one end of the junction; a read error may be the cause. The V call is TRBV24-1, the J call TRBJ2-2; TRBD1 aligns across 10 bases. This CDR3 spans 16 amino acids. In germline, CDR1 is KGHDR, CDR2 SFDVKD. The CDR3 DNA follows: TGTGTCACCAGTGATGATCAAGGGACAGGGGCCGGGGAGCTGTTTTTT. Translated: CVTSDDQGTGAGELFF.

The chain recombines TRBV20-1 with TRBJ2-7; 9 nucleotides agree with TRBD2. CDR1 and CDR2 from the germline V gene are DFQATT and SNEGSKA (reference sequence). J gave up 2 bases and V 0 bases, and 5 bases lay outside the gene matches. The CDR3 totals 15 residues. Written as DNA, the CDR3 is TGCAGTGCTAGAGAGGCGGGAGGGCCTCCCTACGAGCAGTACTTC. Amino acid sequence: CSAREAGGPPYEQYF.

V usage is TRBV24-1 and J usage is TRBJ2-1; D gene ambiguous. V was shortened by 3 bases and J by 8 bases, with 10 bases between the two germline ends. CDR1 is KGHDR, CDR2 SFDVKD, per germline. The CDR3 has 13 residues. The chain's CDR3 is CATSDARLDEQFF. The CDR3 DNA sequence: TGTGCCACCAGTGATGCGCGGTTGGATGAGCAGTTCTTC.

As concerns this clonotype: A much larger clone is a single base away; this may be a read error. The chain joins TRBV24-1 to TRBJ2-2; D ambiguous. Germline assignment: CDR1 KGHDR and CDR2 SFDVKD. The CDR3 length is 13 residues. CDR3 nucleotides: TGTGCCACCAGTGACCCGAACACCAGGGAGCTGTTTTTT. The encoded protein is CATSDPNTRELFF.

The CDR3 nucleotides read TGTGCCAGCAGTCCTTGCCTTCGGGACAGGGGGCCCAATGAGCAGTTCTTC. Protein: CASSPCLRDRGPNEQFF. The gene calls are TRBV25-1 and TRBJ2-1, with 12 bases aligning to TRBD1. The germline V gene encodes CDR1 MGHDK and CDR2 SYGVNS. The CDR3 runs 17 residues. The V and J ends lost 5 bases and 6 bases, in that order; junction bases with no gene match: 11.

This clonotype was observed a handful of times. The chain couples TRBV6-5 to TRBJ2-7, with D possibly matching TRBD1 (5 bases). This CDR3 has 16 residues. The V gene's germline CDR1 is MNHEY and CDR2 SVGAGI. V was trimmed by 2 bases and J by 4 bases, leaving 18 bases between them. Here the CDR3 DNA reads TGTGCCAGCAGTTACAGCCTTGACAGTGCAGCTTACGAGCAGTACTTC. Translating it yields CASSYSLDSAAYEQYF.

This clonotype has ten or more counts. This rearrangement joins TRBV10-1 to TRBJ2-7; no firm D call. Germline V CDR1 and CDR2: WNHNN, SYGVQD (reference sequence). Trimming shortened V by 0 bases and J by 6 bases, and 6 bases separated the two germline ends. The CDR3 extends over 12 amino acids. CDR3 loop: CASSESGSEQYF. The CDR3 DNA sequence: TGCGCCAGCAGTGAGTCCGGTTCCGAGCAGTACTTC.

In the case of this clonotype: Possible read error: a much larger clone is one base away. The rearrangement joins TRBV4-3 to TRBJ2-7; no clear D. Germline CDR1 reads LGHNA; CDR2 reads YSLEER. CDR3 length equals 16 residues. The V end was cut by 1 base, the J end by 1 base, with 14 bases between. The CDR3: CASSQGLGLLSYEQYF. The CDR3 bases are TGCGCCAGCAGCCAAGGTCTCGGGCTACTTTCCTACGAGCAGTACTTC.

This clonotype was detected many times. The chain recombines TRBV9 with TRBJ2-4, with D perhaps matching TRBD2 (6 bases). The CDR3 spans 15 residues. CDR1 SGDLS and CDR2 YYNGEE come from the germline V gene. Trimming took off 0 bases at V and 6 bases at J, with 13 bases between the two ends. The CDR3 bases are TGTGCCAGCAGCGTAGCTGGAGCGGGCGTAAACATTCAGTACTTC. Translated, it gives CASSVAGAGVNIQYF.